Each of the 27 T cell receptor beta chains below was sequenced from the same sample in a study of molecular identifiers for immune sequencing clone quantification. TCRdb passed the PCR reads through MiXCR, listing each CDR3 protein once. The sample yields some 590,000 distinct CDR3 sequences, roughly 25% seen once. Material: naive CD8+ T cells from blood, with Jurkat cell RNA spiked in. Subset specified: FACS-sorted CD8+CD4-CCR7+CD45RA+ naive T cells. These receptors were collected from a human donor in good health. Some libraries in this study had Jurkat cell RNA spiked in.

This clonotype was recorded many times. J is TRBJ1-2 and V is TRBV12-3 or TRBV12-4; no clear D gene. The CDR3 covers 16 residues. The V end lost 5 bases, the J end lost 0 bases, and 16 bases lay between the germline ends. CDR3 in DNA: TGTGCCAGCAGTCTGACACGGATAGATACTAACTATGGCTACACCTTC. Translated, it gives CASSLTRIDTNYGYTF.

The chain uses TRBV29-1 and TRBJ2-2, with 11 bases fitting TRBD1. The CDR3 totals 14 residues. CDR1 SQVTM and CDR2 ANQGSEA come from the germline V gene. V shed 4 bases and J 4 bases; nucleotides not matched to a gene: 2. DNA for the CDR3: TGCAGCGTTGTAGGGACAGGGGGCACCGGGGAGCTGTTTTTT. This sequence encodes CSVVGTGGTGELFF.

This clonotype has at least ten counts. This rearrangement joins TRBV29-1 to TRBJ1-5; TRBD1 aligns across 7 bases. J lost 3 bases, V lost 7 bases, and 9 bases had no gene match. The CDR3 sequence is 14 residues long. Germline V gene data show CDR1 as SQVTM and CDR2 as ANQGSEA. DNA for the CDR3: TGCAGCGCAGCTACAGGGGCGTTCAATCAGCCCCAGCATTTT. Residues: CSAATGAFNQPQHF.

This clonotype has just a few counts. V gene TRBV12-3 or TRBV12-4 combines with J gene TRBJ2-5; 7 nucleotides line up with TRBD1. The junction had 9 bases not matched to a gene; V was cut back by 6 bases and J by 2 bases. The CDR3 has 15 residues. In nucleotides, the CDR3 is TGTGCCAGCAGCCCCGGGACAGAGGTACAAGAGACCCAGTACTTC. The encoded protein is CASSPGTEVQETQYF.

Many counts were recorded for this clonotype. J is TRBJ2-5 and V is TRBV7-9, with 10 bases lining up with TRBD2. Unmatched junction bases numbered 2, after V lost 1 base and J lost 3 bases. The CDR3 has 15 residues. Germline V gene lookup returns CDR1 SEHNR and CDR2 FQNEAQ (reference sequence). CDR3 sequence (DNA): TGTGCCAGCAGCTTAGTCCTAGCGGGAGAAGAGACCCAGTACTTC. Its protein is CASSLVLAGEETQYF.

This clonotype was seen repeatedly, ten times or more. This chain's CDR3 is CASSRNRGLAEAFF. For the CDR3, the DNA is TGCGCCAGCAGCCGGAATAGGGGGTTGGCTGAAGCTTTCTTT. The chain has TRBV4-1 and TRBJ1-1, with D tentatively TRBD1 (6 bases). V lost 4 bases to trimming and J lost 6 bases, with 15 bases between them. This CDR3 comprises 14 residues. Germline lookup yields CDR1 MGHRA and CDR2 YSYEKL.

The gene calls are TRBV7-9 and TRBJ1-6; D gene uncertain. The CDR3 sequence is 17 residues long. V lost 1 base to trimming and J lost 7 bases, with 17 bases between them. Germline V lookup: CDR1 SEHNR, CDR2 FQNEAQ (reference sequence). In nucleotides, the CDR3 is TGTGCCAGCAGCTTAGAGGAACCGGGCACAGCGAATTCACCCCTCCACTTT. Its translation is CASSLEEPGTANSPLHF. Full variable domain (missing parts from reference TRBV7-9 and TRBJ1-6): DTGVSQNPRHKITKRGQNVTFRCDPISEHNRLYWYRQTLGQGPEFLTYFQNEAQLEKSRLLSDRFSAERPKGSFSTLEIQRTEQGDSAMYLCASSLEEPGTANSPLHFGNGTRLTVT.

The chain employs TRBV12-3 or TRBV12-4 and TRBJ2-3; TRBD2 aligns across 8 bases. The CDR3 is made up of 16 amino acids. With V trimmed by 2 bases and J by 0 bases, 4 bases remained unmatched. CDR3 loop: CASSLFPGGSTDTQYF. DNA for the CDR3: TGTGCCAGCAGTTTATTTCCGGGGGGGAGCACAGATACGCAGTATTTT.

Of note for this clonotype: One end of the junction is discordant with germline, which a read error may explain. V gene TRBV9 combines with J gene TRBJ2-3; D possibly uses TRBD1 or TRBD2 (5 bases each). This CDR3 contains 16 residues. Germline CDR1 reads SGDLS; CDR2 reads YYNGEE. The DNA of the CDR3 is TGTGCCGGCAGCGTAGGGGTACGGGGAAACAAAGATACGCAGTATTTT. Translating gives CAGSVGVRGNKDTQYF.

This clonotype was seen ten or more times. This chain uses TRBV20-1 with TRBJ2-7; 9 positions agree with TRBD2. Germline CDR1 and CDR2: DFQATT and SNEGSKA (reference sequence). There are 14 residues in the CDR3. After removal of 0 bases from V and 3 bases from J, the junction contained 3 bases not matched to a gene. CDR3 loop: CSAREASGDYEQYF. For the CDR3, the DNA is TGCAGTGCTAGAGAGGCTAGCGGGGACTACGAGCAGTACTTC.

This clonotype was recorded many times. The chain uses TRBV28 and TRBJ2-5; TRBD2 matches at 7 bases. Germline assignment: CDR1 MDHEN and CDR2 SYDVKM. The V gene end was trimmed by 4 bases and the J gene end by 2 bases; junction bases not matched to a gene: 7. This CDR3 has 15 residues. The CDR3 bases are TGTGCCAGCAGTTCCGTGACTAGCAATCAAGAGACCCAGTACTTC. Amino acids: CASSSVTSNQETQYF.

This clonotype occurred a few times. The rearrangement uses TRBV4-1 and TRBJ2-1, with 9 bases fitting TRBD2. Per germline, CDR1 MGHRA and CDR2 YSYEKL. CDR3 length: 16 amino acids. J gave up 3 bases and V 6 bases, and 9 bases lay outside the gene matches. For the CDR3, the DNA is TGCGCCAGCAGGCATACCGGGACTAGCAACTACAATGAGCAGTTCTTC. This gives the protein CASRHTGTSNYNEQFF.

Turning to this clonotype: A much larger clone is a single base away; this may be a read error. The genes are TRBV4-3 and TRBJ2-7, with no clear D. Trimming cost V 0 bases and J 3 bases, with 12 bases left between them. This CDR3 is built from 15 residues. From germline, CDR1 is LGHNA and CDR2 YSLEER. The CDR3 sequence is CASSQDRFSYYEQYF. CDR3 in DNA: TGCGCCAGCAGCCAAGATCGTTTCAGCTACTACGAGCAGTACTTC.

This clonotype came up many times. The J gene is TRBJ2-7, the V gene TRBV4-3; 9 bases map to TRBD1. The ends lost 6 bases at V and 3 bases at J; junction bases unmatched: 12. CDR1 is LGHNA and CDR2 is YSLEER in the germline V gene. The CDR3 is 16 amino acids. CDR3 in DNA: TGCGCCAGCAGGAATGAACAGGGGGCGCAGGGCTACGAGCAGTACTTC. This gives the protein CASRNEQGAQGYEQYF.

Notes on this clonotype: A much more abundant neighbour one base away suggests this may be a read error. The genes are TRBV7-7 and TRBJ2-5; D uncertain. In germline, CDR1 is SSHAT, CDR2 FNYEAQ (reference sequence). The CDR3 runs 13 residues. The CDR3 reads CASSPLEEETQYF. The DNA of the CDR3 is TGTGCTAGCAGCCCCCTCGAGGAGGAGACCCAGTACTTC. Drawing the rest from reference TRBV7-7 and TRBJ2-5, the complete variable domain is GAGVSQSPRYKVTKRGQDVTLRCDPISSHATLYWYQQALGQGPEFLTYFNYEAQPDKSGLPSDRFSAERPEGSISTLTIQRTEQRDSAMYRCASSPLEEETQYFGPGTRLLVL.

This clonotype has at least ten counts. The rearrangement joins TRBV6-1 to TRBJ2-2, with D possibly TRBD1 on 5 matching bases. Deletions cut 9 bases from V and 0 bases from J, with 11 bases between. Germline CDR1 and CDR2: MNHNS and SASEGT. The CDR3 runs 14 residues. CDR3 in amino acids: CASATGPNTGELFF. CDR3 sequence (DNA): TGTGCCAGTGCTACAGGCCCGAACACCGGGGAGCTGTTTTTT.

This clonotype was observed a handful of times. The genes are TRBV7-9 and TRBJ1-1; 9 nucleotides align to TRBD1. Germline V lookup: CDR1 SEHNR, CDR2 FQNEAQ (reference sequence). CDR3 length: 17 amino acids. With 5 bases clipped from V and 0 bases from J, the junction kept 10 bases outside the gene matches. Here the CDR3 DNA reads TGTGCCAGCAGCCTGGGGTGGACAGGGGTCATGAACACTGAAGCTTTCTTT. Protein product: CASSLGWTGVMNTEAFF.

This clonotype was seen a handful of times. The V and J genes are TRBV19 and TRBJ2-1, with 8 bases matching TRBD2. Germline CDR1 reads LNHDA; CDR2 reads SQIVND (reference sequence). The V gene end was trimmed by 3 bases and the J gene end by 7 bases; junction bases not matched to a gene: 5. The CDR3 sequence is 14 residues long. CDR3 region: CASSIDGRGNEQFF. The CDR3 coding sequence is TGTGCCAGTAGTATCGACGGGAGGGGGAATGAGCAGTTCTTC.

With regard to this clonotype: A much more abundant neighbour one base away suggests this may be a read error. The chain joins TRBV25-1 to TRBJ1-4; D is perhaps TRBD1 (5 bases). CDR1 MGHDK and CDR2 SYGVNS come from the germline V gene. This CDR3 is 18 amino acids long. Trimming stripped 1 base from V and 6 bases from J, with 21 bases between. CDR3 residues: CASSESDSGVQGDEKLFF. In nucleotides, the CDR3 is TGTGCCAGCAGTGAATCCGACAGCGGGGTACAAGGAGATGAAAAACTGTTTTTT.

The chain uses TRBV7-9 and TRBJ2-7, with D tentatively TRBD2 (5 bases). V was trimmed by 0 bases and J by 7 bases, leaving 10 bases between them. Per germline, CDR1 SEHNR and CDR2 FQNEAQ (reference sequence). The CDR3 is made up of 13 amino acids. The CDR3: CASSLAIRGEQYF. For the CDR3, the DNA is TGTGCCAGCAGCTTAGCGATCCGGGGAGAGCAGTACTTC.

This clonotype has a count of ten or more. This rearrangement joins TRBV11-2 to TRBJ2-3, with 7 positions matching TRBD2. Trimming removed 5 bases from V and 2 bases from J; junction bases left unmatched: 4. Germline assignment: CDR1 SGHAT and CDR2 FQNNGV. The CDR3 is made up of 14 amino acids. CDR3 DNA: TGTGCCAGCAGCCTAGCGGACGACACAGATACGCAGTATTTT. Protein sequence: CASSLADDTDTQYF. Drawing the rest from reference TRBV11-2 and TRBJ2-3, the complete variable domain is EAGVAQSPRYKIIEKRQSVAFWCNPISGHATLYWYQQILGQGPKLLIQFQNNGVVDDSQLPKDRFSAERLKGVDSTLKIQPAKLEDSAVYLCASSLADDTDTQYFGPGTRLTVL.

This clonotype was found a few times. V and J are TRBV28 and TRBJ2-5; D possibly matches TRBD1 or TRBD2 (7 bases each). The CDR3 contains 15 residues. Germline CDR1 reads MDHEN; CDR2 reads SYDVKM. V lost 6 bases to trimming and J lost 1 base, with 15 bases between them. CDR3 DNA: TGTGCCAGCAGCCCCAGGGGGGGTGGCCAAGAGACCCAGTACTTC. This translates into CASSPRGGGQETQYF.

There are a few counts of this clonotype. The V and J genes are TRBV10-3 and TRBJ2-7; 7 bases map to TRBD1. The ends lost 6 bases at V and 0 bases at J; junction bases unmatched: 11. The germline V gene encodes CDR1 ENHRY and CDR2 SYGVKD. CDR3 length: 16 residues. The CDR3 reads CAISAGTDKSSYEQYF. In DNA, the CDR3 is TGTGCCATCAGCGCCGGGACAGATAAAAGCTCCTACGAGCAGTACTTC.

This clonotype was counted a few times. The chain links TRBV13 to TRBJ2-7, with 7 nucleotides matching TRBD1. Germline-derived CDR1 and CDR2 are PRHDT and FYEKMQ (reference sequence). V shed 4 bases and J 5 bases; nucleotides not matched to a gene: 5. The CDR3 has 13 residues. DNA for the CDR3: TGTGCCAGCAGCTCTGCAGGGGGAGACGAGCAGTACTTC. It encodes CASSSAGGDEQYF.

This clonotype has just a few counts. The J gene is TRBJ2-2, the V gene TRBV5-1, with D possibly matching TRBD1 (6 bases). Trimming pared 9 bases from V and 1 base from J, leaving 16 bases between. The CDR3 covers 15 residues. Looked up from germline, CDR1 is SGHRS and CDR2 is YFSETQ. CDR3 sequence reads: CANPAGTKNTGELFF. Written as DNA, the CDR3 is TGCGCCAACCCCGCCGGGACAAAGAACACCGGGGAGCTGTTTTTT.

V gene TRBV10-1 combines with J gene TRBJ2-7; no definite D call. The V gene's germline CDR1 is WNHNN and CDR2 SYGVQD (reference sequence). This CDR3 has 13 amino acids. The V end lost 3 bases, the J end lost 5 bases, and 11 bases lay between the germline ends. Written as DNA, the CDR3 is TGCGCCAGCAGTGACCTGGGTTCCGACGAGCAGTACTTC. Protein: CASSDLGSDEQYF.

This clonotype has ten or more counts. This chain connects TRBV14 to TRBJ2-5; tentative D call: TRBD1 (6 bases). Germline lookup yields CDR1 SGHDN and CDR2 FVKESK. This CDR3 contains 16 residues. V lost 1 base to trimming and J lost 1 base, with 13 bases between them. DNA for the CDR3: TGTGCCAGCAGCCAAGGGTTCGGACAGCGCCAAGAGACCCAGTACTTC. Translation gives CASSQGFGQRQETQYF.